This T cell receptor (beta chain) emerged from a study of blood T cell repertoires in COVID-19. Germline CDR1 is SNHLY and CDR2 is FYNNEI. CDR3 length: 15 amino acids. The V segment lost 2 bases and the J segment 2 bases; nucleotides outside the gene matches: 3. In the original processing: How many nucleated cells were present was estimated from reference gene primer amplification. The table came from immunoSEQ multiplex PCR; TCRdb's copy has only in-frame clones and leaves some out. V and J calls and clone size are those listed in that table; D and trimming were worked out from the DNA. This table holds about 190,000 clones, 70% to 85% found once.

The TCR sequence derives from a woman aged 45 to 65 with acute or convalescent COVID-19. Specimen: peripheral blood. The chain joins TRBV2 to TRBJ1-5, with 7 bases aligning to TRBD1. The CDR3 nucleotides are TGTGCCAGCAGTGAACAGGGGACAGGCAATCAGCCCCAGCATTTT. Its translation is CASSEQGTGNQPQHF.